This paragraph reports one TCR beta chain. No antigen is known for it. Base qualities are not recorded, but no much larger clone differs from it by a single base. This sample was taken from a study of vaccination and CD4 T cells after COVID-19 (dated by TCRdb to 2021 to 2024). As for the study more broadly: Every convalescent patient had a positive nasal swab PCR test for SARS-CoV-2, with mild disease in under ten patients and severe disease in one. The convalescent cohort comprised six males and four females, including two Hispanic individuals, seven Caucasians, two Asians and one multiracial person. Participants got two doses of the Pfizer-BioNTech BNT162b2 vaccine (n=8) or two doses of the Moderna mRNA-1273 vaccine (n=2). Post-COVID blood samples from convalescent patients were collected a median of around 110 days after diagnosis, with a range of 35 to 161 days. Post-vaccine blood samples were obtained a median of around 74 days after the second vaccine dose, with a range of roughly 14 to 241 days. For stimulating the cultures, overlapping spike peptide pools were used, derived from SARS-CoV-2 as well as from the common cold coronaviruses HCoV-NL63, HCoV-OC43 and HCoV-229E. In control cultures, a CEFX viral epitope pool was used as positive control, an HIV-1 Nef peptide pool was used as negative control, or no peptide was added. The spike-specific CD4+ TCR repertoire was compared before and after mRNA vaccination in under 11 COVID-19 convalescent patients and several infection-naive healthy vaccine recipients. Study-level results and caveats: Only a relatively small number of convalescent patients were included in the study, and early timepoints following natural infection were not analyzed. Although the median number of SARS-CoV-2-reactive clonotypes went up from roughly 20 after infection to some 38 after vaccination, the increase was not significant. Among convalescent patients, a median roughly 90% of the SARS-CoV-2-reactive clones seen after vaccination appeared only after vaccination, which suggests priming specific to the vaccine. In convalescent patients, nearly all vaccine-specific clones (304 of 307) were found to be mono-reactive for SARS-CoV-2 spike rather than cross-reactive with common cold coronaviruses.

CDR1 and CDR2 are read off the germline V gene as MNHNS and SASEGT. The CDR3 runs 14 amino acids, cysteine and phenylalanine included. Only CDR3 DNA is held: 42 bases, read in frame from base 1. The V end loses 7 bases and the J end loses 11 bases, and a stretch of 24 bases separates them. The sample's treatment or condition, from its label and the paper: approximately nine-day PBMC culture with coronavirus spike peptide pools or control peptides (ViraFEST assay). The ViraFEST assay, used in the study, expanded antigen-specific T cells with peptide pools and then identified the expanded clonotypes through TCR sequencing. The convalescent patients' positive SARS-CoV-2 PCR tests fell between March and December 2020, which was before the Alpha, Beta and Delta variants emerged in the United States. Each well held about 1.8 million PBMCs cultured with around 10 ug/ml peptide pools in IMDM containing around 5% human AB serum and 9.5 to 10 IU/ml IL-2. Half of the culture medium was replaced with fresh IL-2-containing medium on days 3 and 7. CD4+ T cells were isolated after roughly eleven days of culture through negative selection using the EasySep CD4+ T cell isolation kit. PBMCs were separated from whole blood using Ficoll-Paque Plus gradient centrifugation and then either used fresh or cryopreserved at -140C. In general, triplicate wells were set up for every culture condition.

Libraries were prepared through PCR. TCR sequencing of DNA from cultured CD4+ T cells used the Oncomine TCR Beta short-read assay at the Johns Hopkins FTIC core. Genomic DNA was extracted from the cultured CD4+ T cells with the QIAamp micro DNA kit. Oncomine TCR Beta libraries from cultured CD4+ T cells were pooled using unique dual indexes and sequenced on an Illumina iSeq 100. In the authors' own workflow: Non-productive sequences were filtered out, and CDR3s that did not start with C, did not end with F or W, or were shorter than 7 amino acids were discarded. The MANAFEST web application was used to identify antigen-specific clonotypes by comparing peptide-stimulated wells against reference wells and other culture wells. For a clone to be called positive, the clone needed an FDR below 0.05, an odds ratio above 5, and a productive frequency above 0.1% in at least two of three replicate wells. Clonotypes that were significantly expanded in both SARS-CoV-2 spike wells and at least one common cold coronavirus spike condition were defined as cross-reactive. Levenshtein distances (stringdist) and unrooted phylogenetic trees (ape) in R version 3.6.1 were used to assess CDR3 homology. Starting from the raw public reads, TCRdb applied fastp trimming at Q25, assembled clones with MiXCR and retained in-frame beta chains. CDR3 protein sequences are deduplicated, and each keeps its most common genes and DNA. TCRdb's processing, not the study's, gives the V and J calls here. This sample is represented by around 16,000 distinct CDR3 sequences; less than 65% of them were singletons. The ten largest clones capture approximately 31% of the sample.

The chain is assembled from TRBV6-1 and TRBJ2-7, with a weak D call of TRBD1 (7 bases match). The source material was cultured CD4+ T cells from blood, sampled after SARS-CoV-2 vaccination. This clonotype originated in a human donor with COVID-19. The CDR3 has the sequence CASNRDSNSGTEYF. The sequence in DNA is TGTGCCAGCAACCGGGACAGCAACTCCGGGACTGAGTACTTC.